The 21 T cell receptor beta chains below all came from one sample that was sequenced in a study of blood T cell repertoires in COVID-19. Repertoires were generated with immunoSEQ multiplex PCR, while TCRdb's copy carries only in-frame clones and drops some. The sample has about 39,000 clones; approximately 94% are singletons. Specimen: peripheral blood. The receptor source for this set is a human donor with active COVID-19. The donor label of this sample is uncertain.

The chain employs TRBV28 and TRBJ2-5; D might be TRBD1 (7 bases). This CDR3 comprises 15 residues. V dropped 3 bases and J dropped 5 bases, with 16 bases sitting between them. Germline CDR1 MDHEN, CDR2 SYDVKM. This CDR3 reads CASSFETGRQETQYF. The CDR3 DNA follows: TGTGCCAGCAGTTTTGAGACAGGGAGGCAGGAGACCCAGTACTTC.

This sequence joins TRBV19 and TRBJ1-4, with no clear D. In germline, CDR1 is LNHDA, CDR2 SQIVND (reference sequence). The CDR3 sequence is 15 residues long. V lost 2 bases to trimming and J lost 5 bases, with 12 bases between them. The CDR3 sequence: CASSITYGLNEKLFF. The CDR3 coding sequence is TGTGCCAGTAGTATAACCTACGGACTAAATGAAAAACTGTTTTTT.

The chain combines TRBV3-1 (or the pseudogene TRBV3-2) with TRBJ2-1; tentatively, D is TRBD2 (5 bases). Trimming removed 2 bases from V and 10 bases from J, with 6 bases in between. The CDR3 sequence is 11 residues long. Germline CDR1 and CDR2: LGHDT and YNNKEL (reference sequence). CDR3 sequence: CASSQWEEQFF. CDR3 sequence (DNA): TGTGCCAGCAGCCAATGGGAGGAGCAGTTCTTC.

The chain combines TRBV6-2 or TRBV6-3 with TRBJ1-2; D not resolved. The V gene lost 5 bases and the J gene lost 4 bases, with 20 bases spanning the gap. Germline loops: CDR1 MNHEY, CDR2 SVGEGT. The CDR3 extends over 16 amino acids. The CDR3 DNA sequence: TGTGCCAGCAGTACCCAGGATCGACCAGTGCCCTATGGCTACACCTTC. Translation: CASSTQDRPVPYGYTF.

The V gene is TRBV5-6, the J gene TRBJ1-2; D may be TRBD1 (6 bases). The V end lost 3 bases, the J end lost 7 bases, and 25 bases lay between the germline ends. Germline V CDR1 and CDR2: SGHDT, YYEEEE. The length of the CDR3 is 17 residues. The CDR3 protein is CASSWGPSGQGRSGYTF. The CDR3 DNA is TGTGCCAGCAGCTGGGGGCCGTCGGGGCAGGGGAGAAGTGGCTACACCTTC.

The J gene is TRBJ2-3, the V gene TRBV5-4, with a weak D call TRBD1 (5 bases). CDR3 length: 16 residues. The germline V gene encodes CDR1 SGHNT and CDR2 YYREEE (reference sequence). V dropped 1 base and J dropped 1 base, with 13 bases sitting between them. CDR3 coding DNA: TGTGCCAGCAGCTTGAAGGGGTCCTCTCGCACAGATACGCAGTATTTT. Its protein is CASSLKGSSRTDTQYF.

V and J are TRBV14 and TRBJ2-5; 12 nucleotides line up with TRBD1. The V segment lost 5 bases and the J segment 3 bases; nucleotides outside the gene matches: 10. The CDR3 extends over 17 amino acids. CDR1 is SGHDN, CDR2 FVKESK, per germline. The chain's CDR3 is CASSEYTGTGGKETQYF. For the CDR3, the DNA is TGTGCCAGCAGCGAATACACCGGGACAGGGGGCAAAGAGACCCAGTACTTC.

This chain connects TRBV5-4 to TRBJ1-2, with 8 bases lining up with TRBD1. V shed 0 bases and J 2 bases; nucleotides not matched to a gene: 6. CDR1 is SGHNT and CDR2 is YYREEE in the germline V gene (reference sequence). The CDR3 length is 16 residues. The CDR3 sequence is CASSLVQGAGNYGYTF. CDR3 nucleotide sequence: TGTGCCAGCAGCTTGGTTCAGGGGGCCGGAAACTATGGCTACACCTTC.

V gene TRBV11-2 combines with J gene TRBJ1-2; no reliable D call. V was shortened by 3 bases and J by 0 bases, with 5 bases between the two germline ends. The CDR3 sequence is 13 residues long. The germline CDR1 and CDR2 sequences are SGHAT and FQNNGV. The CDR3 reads CASSFSANYGYTF. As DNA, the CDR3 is TGTGCCAGCAGCTTTTCGGCTAACTATGGCTACACCTTC.

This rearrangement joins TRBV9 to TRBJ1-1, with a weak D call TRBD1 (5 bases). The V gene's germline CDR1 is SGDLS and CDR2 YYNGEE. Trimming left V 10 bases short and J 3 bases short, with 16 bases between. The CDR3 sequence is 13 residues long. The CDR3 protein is CASGGPGDTEAFF. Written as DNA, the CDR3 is TGTGCCTCGGGCGGGCCGGGGGACACTGAAGCTTTCTTT.

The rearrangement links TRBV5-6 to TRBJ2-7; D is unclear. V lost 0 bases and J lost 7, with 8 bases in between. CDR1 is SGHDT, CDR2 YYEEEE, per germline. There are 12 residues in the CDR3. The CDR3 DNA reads TGTGCCAGCAGCTTGGGATCGCGGGAGCAGTACTTC. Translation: CASSLGSREQYF. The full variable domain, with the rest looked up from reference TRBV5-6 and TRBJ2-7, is DAGVTQSPTHLIKTRGQQVTLRCSPKSGHDTVSWYQQALGQGPQFIFQYYEEEERQRGNFPDRFSGHQFPNYSSELNVNALLLGDSALYLCASSLGSREQYFGPGTRLTVT.

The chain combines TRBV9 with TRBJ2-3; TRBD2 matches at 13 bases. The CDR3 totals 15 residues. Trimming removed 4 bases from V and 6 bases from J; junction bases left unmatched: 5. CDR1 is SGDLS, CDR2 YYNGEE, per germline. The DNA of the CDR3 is TGTGCCAGCAGCATGAGGACTAGCGGGAGTGATACGCAGTATTTT. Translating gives CASSMRTSGSDTQYF.

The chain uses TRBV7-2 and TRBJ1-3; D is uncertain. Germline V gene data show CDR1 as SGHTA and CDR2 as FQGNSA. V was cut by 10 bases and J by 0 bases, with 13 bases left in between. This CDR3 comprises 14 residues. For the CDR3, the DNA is TGTGCCACCGCGGCAGACCGCTCTGGAAACACCATATATTTT. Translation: CATAADRSGNTIYF.

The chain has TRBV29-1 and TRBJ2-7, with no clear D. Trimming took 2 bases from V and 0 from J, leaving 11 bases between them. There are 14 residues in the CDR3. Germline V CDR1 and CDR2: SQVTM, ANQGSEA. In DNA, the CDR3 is TGCAGCGTTGAAAGGTCAGACTCCTCCTACGAGCAGTACTTC. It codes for CSVERSDSSYEQYF.

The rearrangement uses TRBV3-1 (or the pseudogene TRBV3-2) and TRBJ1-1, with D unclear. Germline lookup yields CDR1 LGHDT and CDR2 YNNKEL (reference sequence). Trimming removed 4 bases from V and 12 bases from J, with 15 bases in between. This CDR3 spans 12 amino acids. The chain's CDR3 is CASSRDGRLTFF. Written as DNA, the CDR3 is TGTGCCAGCAGCCGCGACGGTAGACTAACTTTCTTT.

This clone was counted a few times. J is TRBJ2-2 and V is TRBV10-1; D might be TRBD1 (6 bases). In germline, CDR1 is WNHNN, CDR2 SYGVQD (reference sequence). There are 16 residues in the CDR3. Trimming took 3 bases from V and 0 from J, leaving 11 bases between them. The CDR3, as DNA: TGCGCCAGCAGTGATTTTGGGACATCGAACACCGGGGAGCTGTTTTTT. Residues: CASSDFGTSNTGELFF.

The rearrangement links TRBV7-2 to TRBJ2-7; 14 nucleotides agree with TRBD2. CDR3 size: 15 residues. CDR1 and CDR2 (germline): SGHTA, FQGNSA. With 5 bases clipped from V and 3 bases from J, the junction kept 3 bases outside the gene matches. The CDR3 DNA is TGTGCCAGCAGCCCCGGACTAGCGGGAGGCTACGAGCAGTACTTC. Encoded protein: CASSPGLAGGYEQYF.

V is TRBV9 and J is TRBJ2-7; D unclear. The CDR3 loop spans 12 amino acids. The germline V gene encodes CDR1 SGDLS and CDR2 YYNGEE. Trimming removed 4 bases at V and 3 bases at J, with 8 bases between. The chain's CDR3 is CASSSNNYEQYF. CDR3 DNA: TGTGCCAGCAGCTCAAACAACTACGAGCAGTACTTC.

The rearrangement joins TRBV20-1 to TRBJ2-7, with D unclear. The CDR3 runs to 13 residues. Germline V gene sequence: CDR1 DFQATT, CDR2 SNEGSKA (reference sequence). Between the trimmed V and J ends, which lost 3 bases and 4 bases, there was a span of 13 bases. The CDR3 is CSASRNRPYEQYF. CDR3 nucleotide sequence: TGCAGTGCTAGTCGGAACAGACCTTACGAGCAGTACTTC.

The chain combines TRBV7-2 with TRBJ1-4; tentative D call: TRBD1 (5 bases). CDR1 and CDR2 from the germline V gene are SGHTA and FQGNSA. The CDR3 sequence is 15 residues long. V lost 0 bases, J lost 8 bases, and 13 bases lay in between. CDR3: CASSLAYGRVEKLFF. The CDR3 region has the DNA TGTGCCAGCAGCTTAGCGTATGGCAGGGTGGAAAAACTGTTTTTT.

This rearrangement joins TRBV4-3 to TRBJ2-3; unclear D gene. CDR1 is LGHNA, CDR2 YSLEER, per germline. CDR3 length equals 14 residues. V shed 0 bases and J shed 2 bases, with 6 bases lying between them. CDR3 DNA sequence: TGCGCCAGCAGCCAAGAACTCATCACAGATACGCAGTATTTT. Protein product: CASSQELITDTQYF.